One and the same sample provided the 31 T cell receptor beta chains below, sequenced in a study of OX40 agonist ivuxolimab in advanced cancers. TCRdb's copy holds only in-frame clones and misses some; the assay was immunoSEQ multiplex PCR. This table holds under 70,000 clones, 85% found once. Material: CD4+ or CD8+ T cells sorted from blood, obtained in a trial of the OX40 agonist ivuxolimab. Receptors were obtained from an adult with an advanced solid tumor such as melanoma, head and neck, liver or kidney cancer.

The CDR3 coding sequence is TGTGCCAGCAGTTTTAGCCGTTCGGGGGGTGGCGAGCAGTACTTC. Residues: CASSFSRSGGGEQYF. J is TRBJ2-7 and V is TRBV28; TRBD2 matches at 7 bases. Losses at the gene ends were 3 bases for V and 6 bases for J; bases not matched to a gene: 11. CDR3 length equals 15 residues. Germline V gene lookup returns CDR1 MDHEN and CDR2 SYDVKM.

V is TRBV5-1 and J is TRBJ1-6; TRBD1 matches 7 bases. Germline lookup yields CDR1 SGHRS and CDR2 YFSETQ. This CDR3 region has 15 residues. The V and J ends lost 0 bases and 7 bases, in that order; junction bases with no gene match: 4. CDR3: CASSLAGTANSPLHF. CDR3 coding DNA: TGCGCCAGCAGCTTGGCTGGGACAGCAAATTCACCCCTCCACTTT.

The V call is TRBV6-5, the J call TRBJ2-2; tentative D call: TRBD1 (5 bases). This CDR3 spans 16 amino acids. Germline V gene sequence: CDR1 MNHEY, CDR2 SVGAGI. V shed 1 base and J shed 6 bases, with 15 bases lying between them. The CDR3 protein is CASSYFIGVVAGELFF. In DNA form, the CDR3 reads TGTGCCAGCAGTTACTTTATAGGGGTAGTGGCCGGGGAGCTGTTTTTT.

This chain joins TRBV5-1 and TRBJ2-1; TRBD2 matches at 11 bases. Germline trimming cut 2 bases from V and 6 bases from J; bases unmatched to any gene: 13. Germline values: CDR1 SGHRS, CDR2 YFSETQ. The CDR3 extends over 18 amino acids. The DNA for the CDR3 is TGCGCCAGCAGCTTCAGACTAGCGGGAACACTCCGTGGCAATGAGCAGTTCTTC. This translates into CASSFRLAGTLRGNEQFF.

The chain joins TRBV9 to TRBJ2-1, with a weak D call TRBD2 (5 bases). The germline gives CDR1 SGDLS, CDR2 YYNGEE. The CDR3 consists of 16 residues. Trimming removed 4 bases at V and 4 bases at J, with 18 bases between. The DNA for the CDR3 is TGTGCCAGCAGCATAGATGGACTCCGTGGGTACAATGAGCAGTTCTTC. It encodes CASSIDGLRGYNEQFF.

The chain couples TRBV7-3 to TRBJ2-1; no firm D call. The CDR3 covers 15 residues. The V gene lost 1 base and the J gene lost 8 bases, with 15 bases spanning the gap. CDR1 SGHTA and CDR2 FQGTGA come from the germline V gene. The CDR3 is CASSLRANDRDEQFF. As DNA, the CDR3 is TGTGCCAGCAGCTTAAGAGCGAACGATAGGGATGAGCAGTTCTTC.

This chain uses TRBV11-2 with TRBJ2-1; D not certain. The CDR3 sequence is 12 residues long. V lost 5 bases and J lost 4, with 6 bases in between. Germline loops: CDR1 SGHAT, CDR2 FQNNGV. As DNA, the CDR3 is TGTGCCAGCAGCCACCAATACAATGAGCAGTTCTTC. This gives the protein CASSHQYNEQFF.

The genes are TRBV5-4 and TRBJ2-5; the D is unclear. CDR3 length equals 12 residues. The V gene's germline CDR1 is SGHNT and CDR2 YYREEE (reference sequence). V gave up 5 bases and J gave up 5 bases, with 10 bases separating them. The CDR3 bases are TGTGCCAGCAGTTTTGTTGGGGAGACCCAGTACTTC. This sequence encodes CASSFVGETQYF.

This sequence joins TRBV5-6 and TRBJ2-3; D is unclear. The CDR3 runs 15 residues. Looked up from germline, CDR1 is SGHDT and CDR2 is YYEEEE. With 5 bases removed from V and 2 bases from J, the gap between germline ends came to 15 bases. The CDR3 is CASRLAPSLTDTQYF. The CDR3 nucleotides are TGTGCCAGCAGACTGGCCCCAAGTCTCACAGATACGCAGTATTTT. The whole variable domain, filled in from reference TRBV5-6 and TRBJ2-3, reads DAGVTQSPTHLIKTRGQQVTLRCSPKSGHDTVSWYQQALGQGPQFIFQYYEEEERQRGNFPDRFSGHQFPNYSSELNVNALLLGDSALYLCASRLAPSLTDTQYFGPGTRLTVL.

The chain combines TRBV30 with TRBJ2-7; 7 bases fit TRBD1. The V gene end was trimmed by 7 bases and the J gene end by 4 bases; junction bases not matched to a gene: 13. The CDR3 has 14 amino acids. Germline loops: CDR1 GTSNPN, CDR2 SVGIG (reference sequence). The CDR3 spells CAFKTGEFGYEQYF. The CDR3 DNA reads TGTGCCTTTAAAACAGGGGAATTTGGATACGAGCAGTACTTC.

The chain employs TRBV7-2 and TRBJ2-2, with TRBD2 matching over 11 bases. The CDR3 totals 14 residues. Trimming took 3 bases from V and 8 from J; bases not matched to a gene: 2. CDR1 SGHTA and CDR2 FQGNSA come from the germline V gene. In DNA, the CDR3 is TGTGCCAGCAGCTTTAGCGGGGGGGCTGGGGAGCTGTTTTTT. Its translation is CASSFSGGAGELFF. The full variable domain, completed using reference TRBV7-2 and TRBJ2-2, is GAGVSQSPSNKVTEKGKDVELRCDPISGHTALYWYRQSLGQGLEFLIYFQGNSAPDKSGLPSDRFSAERTGGSVSTLTIQRTQQEDSAVYLCASSFSGGAGELFFGEGSRLTVL.

This chain uses TRBV28 with TRBJ1-5; D not certain. Trimming stripped 4 bases from V and 9 bases from J, with 7 bases between. The CDR3 contains 11 residues. The V gene's germline CDR1 is MDHEN and CDR2 SYDVKM. The CDR3 region has the DNA TGTGCCAGCAGTTCCCGCGGGCCCCAGCATTTT. It specifies CASSSRGPQHF.

Only one count was recorded for this clone. The chain carries TRBV4-2 and TRBJ2-1; perhaps TRBD1 as D (7 bases). Germline CDR1 LGHNA, CDR2 YNFKEQ. Trimming cost V 0 bases and J 6 bases, with 15 bases left between them. The CDR3 sequence is 16 residues long. The CDR3 sequence is CASSQEGGGVPNEQFF. The CDR3 nucleotides read TGTGCCAGCAGCCAAGAAGGGGGCGGGGTTCCCAATGAGCAGTTCTTC.

As concerns this clone: Mismatch with germline at one junction end may stem from a read error. The V and J genes are TRBV9 and TRBJ2-3; TRBD1 might be the D (6 bases). The CDR3 is 16 amino acids. Germline V gives CDR1 SGDLS, CDR2 YYNGEE. CDR3 loop: CASSAQGQYTTATQYF. The CDR3 nucleotides read TGTGCCAGCAGCGCACAGGGCCAATACACCACAGCTACGCAGTATTTT.

The chain carries TRBV5-1 and TRBJ2-1; TRBD2 is a possible D gene (6 bases). Germline values: CDR1 SGHRS, CDR2 YFSETQ. This CDR3 region has 16 residues. Trimming shortened V by 4 bases and J by 0 bases, and 14 bases separated the two germline ends. The CDR3 reads CASSPTLSGSYNEQFF. Written as DNA, the CDR3 is TGCGCCAGCAGCCCAACACTTAGCGGCTCCTACAATGAGCAGTTCTTC.

The chain has TRBV4-1 and TRBJ2-1, with 10 positions matching TRBD2. Trimming at V came to 4 bases and at J to 0 bases, leaving 9 bases not matched to a gene. Germline V lookup: CDR1 MGHRA, CDR2 YSYEKL. CDR3 length equals 18 residues. This CDR3 is CASSPESGRVSSYNEQFF. The CDR3 nucleotides read TGCGCCAGCAGCCCAGAGAGCGGGAGGGTGAGCTCCTACAATGAGCAGTTCTTC.

V gene TRBV13 combines with J gene TRBJ1-1; no reliable D call. Between the trimmed V and J ends, which lost 4 bases and 5 bases, there was a span of 14 bases. The CDR3 consists of 14 residues. In germline, CDR1 is PRHDT, CDR2 FYEKMQ (reference sequence). The CDR3 spells CASSSRAPRTEAFF. The CDR3 nucleotides read TGTGCCAGCAGCTCCCGGGCCCCCAGGACTGAAGCTTTCTTT.

The chain couples TRBV5-1 to TRBJ2-1; TRBD2 agrees at 15 bases. V shed 0 bases and J 14 bases; nucleotides not matched to a gene: 9. CDR1 is SGHRS and CDR2 is YFSETQ in the germline V gene. The CDR3 length is 16 residues. CDR3: CASSLDAGTSGGNEFF. CDR3 in DNA: TGCGCCAGCAGCTTGGACGCAGGGACTAGCGGGGGGAACGAGTTCTTC.

The chain links TRBV19 to TRBJ2-7; 8 bases fit TRBD1. This CDR3 has 12 amino acids. In germline, CDR1 is LNHDA, CDR2 SQIVND (reference sequence). V shed 5 bases and J 3 bases; nucleotides not matched to a gene: 0. The CDR3 DNA reads as TGTGCCAGTAGTGACAGGGGCTACGAGCAGTACTTC. As protein: CASSDRGYEQYF.

The count of this clone is one. The chain couples TRBV6-1 to TRBJ2-7; 9 bases agree with TRBD2. The germline CDR1 and CDR2 sequences are MNHNS and SASEGT. This CDR3 region has 14 residues. Trimming at V came to 3 bases and at J to 2 bases, leaving 2 bases not matched to a gene. In nucleotides, the CDR3 is TGTGCCAGCAGTGAGAGCGGGAGGCCCTACGAGCAGTACTTC. This translates into CASSESGRPYEQYF.

The chain employs TRBV7-2 and TRBJ2-5; 11 bases match TRBD2. The CDR3 consists of 16 residues. V lost 1 base, J lost 1 base, and 2 bases stayed unmatched. The germline gives CDR1 SGHTA, CDR2 FQGNSA. The CDR3 protein is CASSLGGLAVQETQYF. In nucleotides, the CDR3 is TGTGCCAGCAGCTTAGGGGGACTAGCGGTCCAAGAGACCCAGTACTTC.

As for this clone: The sample has other DNA sequences that encode this CDR3 too. The V and J genes are TRBV27 and TRBJ2-5, with TRBD1 identical over 10 bases. Per the germline V gene, CDR1 is MNHEY and CDR2 is SMNVEV (reference sequence). The ends lost 2 bases at V and 5 bases at J; junction bases unmatched: 2. The CDR3 is 14 residues long. CDR3 in DNA: TGTGCCAGCAGTTTAAGGACAGGGGGGGAGACCCAGTACTTC. This gives the protein CASSLRTGGETQYF.

The V gene is TRBV9, the J gene TRBJ1-1; D is ambiguous. Trimming removed 3 bases from V and 4 bases from J, with 13 bases in between. This CDR3 has 14 residues. In germline, CDR1 is SGDLS, CDR2 YYNGEE. The CDR3 here is CASSAAPDFTEAFF. The CDR3 nucleotides are TGTGCCAGCAGCGCCGCGCCGGACTTCACTGAAGCTTTCTTT.

The CDR3 region is CASSLRLAGVQETQYF. The CDR3 DNA follows: TGTGCCAGCAGCCTCCGACTAGCGGGGGTTCAAGAGACCCAGTACTTC. The V gene is TRBV11-2, the J gene TRBJ2-5, with TRBD2 identical over 12 bases. Germline V lookup: CDR1 SGHAT, CDR2 FQNNGV. V dropped 5 bases and J dropped 2; count of bases not matched to a gene: 6. The CDR3 has 16 residues.

The chain uses TRBV28 and TRBJ2-7, with D unresolved. Trimming left V 6 bases short and J 2 bases short, with 14 bases between. Germline CDR1 and CDR2: MDHEN and SYDVKM. This CDR3 is built from 14 residues. The CDR3 sequence: CASSAPDGTYEQYF. As DNA, the CDR3 is TGTGCCAGCAGCGCCCCCGACGGTACCTACGAGCAGTACTTC. Looking up the rest from reference TRBV28 and TRBJ2-7 gives the full variable domain: DVKVTQSSRYLVKRTGEKVFLECVQDMDHENMFWYRQDPGLGLRLIYFSYDVKMKEKGDIPEGYSVSREKKERFSLILESASTNQTSMYLCASSAPDGTYEQYFGPGTRLTVT.

The chain uses TRBV30 and TRBJ1-5, with 11 bases matching TRBD1. The J segment lost 2 bases and the V segment lost 2 bases, leaving 11 bases of the junction unmatched. The germline CDR1 and CDR2 sequences are GTSNPN and SVGIG (reference sequence). This CDR3 comprises 18 residues. CDR3 sequence: CAWSHGTGGGFGNQPQHF. The CDR3 nucleotides are TGTGCCTGGAGTCACGGGACAGGGGGAGGGTTTGGCAATCAGCCCCAGCATTTT.

The V gene is TRBV7-8, the J gene TRBJ2-1, with TRBD2 identical over 13 bases. The V gene's germline CDR1 is SGHVS and CDR2 FQNEAQ. The V segment lost 2 bases and the J segment 12 bases; nucleotides outside the gene matches: 4. The CDR3 extends over 14 amino acids. CDR3 sequence: CASSLRLAGGGQFF. The CDR3 DNA sequence: TGTGCCAGCAGCTTAAGACTAGCGGGAGGCGGGCAGTTCTTC.

The rearrangement joins TRBV7-9 to TRBJ2-7; TRBD2 matches at 8 bases. Germline values: CDR1 SEHNR, CDR2 FQNEAQ (reference sequence). This CDR3 spans 16 amino acids. V was clipped by 1 base and J by 0 bases; unmatched bases: 5. The CDR3 coding sequence is TGTGCCAGCAGCTTAGATCTAGCGGGCCGCTCCTACGAGCAGTACTTC. Translating it yields CASSLDLAGRSYEQYF.

This CDR3 reads CASSFTGGYGYTF. In nucleotides, the CDR3 is TGTGCCAGCAGCTTCACAGGGGGCTATGGCTACACCTTC. The genes are TRBV7-6 and TRBJ1-2; TRBD1 agrees at 8 bases. Germline-derived CDR1 and CDR2 are SGHVS and FNYEAQ. The J segment lost 4 bases and the V segment lost 3 bases, leaving 1 base of the junction unmatched. The CDR3 runs 13 residues.

This clone was recorded once. The CDR3: CASSLITTLAGGYEQFF. CDR3 in DNA: TGTGCCAGCAGTTTAATAACAACGCTAGCGGGAGGATATGAGCAGTTCTTC. The chain carries TRBV27 and TRBJ2-1; 11 bases match TRBD2. With V trimmed by 2 bases and J by 8 bases, 11 bases remained unmatched. The CDR3 is made up of 17 amino acids. The germline V gene encodes CDR1 MNHEY and CDR2 SMNVEV (reference sequence).

The CDR3 spells CASSGGHGEKLFF. In DNA form, the CDR3 reads TGTGCCAGCAGCGGCGGACACGGCGAAAAACTGTTTTTT. The chain is built from TRBV9 and TRBJ1-4; the D gene is possibly TRBD1 (5 bases). The CDR3 sequence is 13 residues long. The ends were cut back, 3 bases at V and 8 bases at J, with 11 bases in the middle. Germline CDR1 is SGDLS and CDR2 is YYNGEE.